The entry below describes one T cell receptor beta chain. This entry is derived from a study of blood T cell repertoires in COVID-19. Study context: Some COVID-19 samples were acute and others convalescent; all came from the United States, Italy and Spain.

The germline gives CDR1 LNHDA, CDR2 SQIVND (reference sequence). V lost 3 bases and J 5 bases, leaving 10 bases between the germline ends. The CDR3 consists of 13 residues. The assay was immunoSEQ multiplex PCR, and TCRdb's table has in-frame clones only and misses some. The data contain 150,000 to 200,000 clones, approximately 80% of them singletons. This clonotype originated in a man between 65 and 79 years old who had been exposed to COVID-19. Sequencing input: PBMCs or T cells enriched from blood (not recorded which). The V and J genes are TRBV19 and TRBJ2-5; D is possibly TRBD2 (6 bases). The CDR3: CASSMIGRETQYF. CDR3 bases: TGTGCCAGTAGTATGATAGGGAGGGAGACCCAGTACTTC. Looking up the rest from reference TRBV19 and TRBJ2-5 gives the full variable domain: DGGITQSPKYLFRKEGQNVTLSCEQNLNHDAMYWYRQDPGQGLRLIYYSQIVNDFQKGDIAEGYSVSREKKESFPLTVTSAQKNPTAFYLCASSMIGRETQYFGPGTRLLVL.